What follows describes a single T cell receptor beta chain. This receptor's antigen is unknown. The data originate from a study of T cells in women clearing cervical HPV infection (dated by TCRdb to 2017 to 2018). Study-wide context: The cases were approximately 25 women with histologically confirmed HPV16-related CIN3 or worse, and 2 of these cases were invasive cancers. The 25 or so controls were women who cleared a single incident HPV16 infection within 12 months without developing precancer or cancer. Blood from cases was collected at the visit at which the lesion was first identified, whereas blood from controls was collected once infection was no longer detected. For cases, a median interval of nearly 150 days, with an interquartile range of roughly 80 to 200 days, was observed between lesion detection and blood sampling. Because only a few women had HLA typing data, the possibility that HLA type acted as a confounder could not be ruled out. Nested within Costa Rica's Guanacaste HPV Natural History Study, an exploratory proof-of-principle case-control study compared TCR repertoires across cervical HPV16 outcomes. Cases and controls were matched on age within five years and on year of sample collection. A median age of about 30 years was observed in cases versus roughly 38 in controls, and no significant differences in baseline characteristics were found. The parent cohort enrolled around 9,800 women aged 18 or older in Guanacaste, Costa Rica, during about 1992 to 1994 and followed them for approximately 7 years. Quality controls consisted of five blinded duplicates per group, for a total of about 60 samples made up of around 50 participants and about ten replicates.

TCR beta CDR3 regions were amplified by multiplex PCR using the immunoSEQ assay from an average of roughly 1,100 ng genomic DNA per sample. To correct primer bias, the assay used a complete synthetic TCR repertoire to set an amplification baseline. The amplicons were sequenced on the Illumina platform. From the authors' description of their analysis: Sequences were error-corrected by clustering with frequency ratios and a modified nearest-neighbor algorithm and were then analyzed in the immunoSEQ Analyzer with IMGT gene definitions. At each rarefaction depth, TCR richness and evenness were averaged over 20 rarefaction repeats, and samples with fewer sequences than the depth were excluded. V, D and J gene relative abundances were compared between groups with Wilcoxon rank sum tests, applying FDR correction. Blinded duplicates gave an intraclass correlation of over 90% for TCR richness and an average of roughly 82% across 70 or so gene segments. This is the immuneACCESS table as TCRdb keeps it, with only in-frame sequences that have V and J called. A part of the clones is gone; compared with another copy, unresolved V genes explain less than half, and the rest is unexplained. V, J and clone size are taken as reported in that table, and D and trimming were inferred from the DNA itself. The table held for this sample gives about 28,000 clones. Around 9.2% of the sample is taken by the ten largest.

Every participant had a single incident cervical HPV16 infection, and women with prevalent HPV16 infections were excluded. Cervical HPV DNA was detected by MY09/MY11 PCR and genotyped by dot-blot hybridization. Roughly 16 mL of heparinized blood were centrifuged, and the buffy coat was split into aliquots, frozen at -30 degrees C, and then kept at -80 degrees C. Genomic DNA was extracted from buffy coat specimens using QIAGEN kits. What the authors observed across the whole study: The cross-sectional design could not show whether the associations came before the infection or were a result of it, and neither effector/memory subsets nor HPV-specific T cells were isolated. T-cell numbers per sample were unknown, so richness differences could reflect varying T-cell content rather than repertoire biology. Random forest classifiers that combined richness and V gene abundances separated cases from controls with an estimated AUC of 0.8 to 0.85. TCR repertoire richness was significantly higher in CIN3+ cases than in controls across sequencing depths, while evenness did not differ.

The receptor's source is a woman between 18 and 75 years old with a cervical HPV16 infection that either progressed to CIN3+ or cleared (not recorded which). Sequencing was done on a sample of blood buffy coat.

The sequenced CDR3 bases are TGTGCCAGCAGCAGCCTCCCCGGGGGTTATGGC. This yields the protein CASSSLPGGYG. The whole CDR3 sequence is CASSSLPGGYGYTF. The chain links TRBV7-9 with TRBJ1-2; TRBD1 is a weak D gene call, 5 bases matching. The read gets to within 3 residues of the CDR3 end, and the germline J gene fills in the rest. There are 14 amino acids in the CDR3, from cysteine to phenylalanine inclusive. Sequencing covers 33 bases of the CDR3, shown here with the frame starting at base 1. V is cut by 5 bases and J by 5 bases, and the space between the germline ends is 15 bases. CDR1 and CDR2 (SEHNR, FQNEAQ) derive from the germline V gene (reference sequence).